The rows below give T cell receptor beta chains drawn from one sample of a study of T cell responses to AZD1222 COVID-19 vaccine. Produced via immunoSEQ multiplex PCR; TCRdb's table is partial and in-frame only. The profile covers about 140,000 clones, with approximately 90% appearing a single time and approximately 3% taken by the ten largest. The material was peripheral blood, obtained 28 days after the second AZD1222 dose. The receptors originated from an adult who received the AZD1222 COVID-19 vaccine. Both conserved end residues are trimmed from each CDR3. Fields, in order: J gene, V gene, CDR3 protein.

j_gene: TRBJ2-1
v_gene: TRBV29-1
CDR3aa: SVVGVDEQF

j_gene: TRBJ2-7
v_gene: TRBV19
CDR3aa: ASSLTSGVRAYEQY

j_gene: TRBJ2-1
v_gene: TRBV29-1
CDR3aa: SVVLARHEQF

j_gene: TRBJ1-6
v_gene: TRBV7-3
CDR3aa: ASSLKVNSPLH

j_gene: TRBJ1-2
v_gene: TRBV28
CDR3aa: ASSFGSGYT

j_gene: TRBJ2-1
v_gene: TRBV27
CDR3aa: ASSFWRGSGRNEQF

j_gene: TRBJ2-5
v_gene: TRBV5-1
CDR3aa: ASSTDRETQY

j_gene: TRBJ1-2
v_gene: TRBV19
CDR3aa: ASSIRGNYGYT

j_gene: TRBJ2-2
v_gene: TRBV18
CDR3aa: ASLTSGRNTGELF

j_gene: TRBJ1-1
v_gene: TRBV7-6
CDR3aa: ASSLVRDRKQTVAEAF

j_gene: TRBJ2-2
v_gene: TRBV7-7
CDR3aa: ASSQTSGGTGELF

j_gene: TRBJ1-3
v_gene: TRBV4-2
CDR3aa: ASSPLFNPASTPGGNTIY

j_gene: TRBJ2-3
v_gene: TRBV18
CDR3aa: ASSPQNIGVTDTQY

j_gene: TRBJ1-2
v_gene: TRBV28
CDR3aa: ASSSPGAIYGYT

j_gene: TRBJ2-1
v_gene: TRBV11-2
CDR3aa: ASSRRDRGNNEQF

j_gene: TRBJ2-6
v_gene: TRBV10-3
CDR3aa: AISLNSQGGGANVLT

j_gene: TRBJ1-2
v_gene: TRBV6-2/TRBV6-3
CDR3aa: ASSWVASYGYT

j_gene: TRBJ1-5
v_gene: TRBV7-9
CDR3aa: ASSFSGENQPQH

j_gene: TRBJ1-6
v_gene: TRBV6-5
CDR3aa: ASSRLNSPLH

j_gene: TRBJ2-2
v_gene: TRBV7-2
CDR3aa: ASSLAPQGAGELF

j_gene: TRBJ2-7
v_gene: TRBV6-5
CDR3aa: ASIQGDRGSYEQY

j_gene: TRBJ2-2
v_gene: TRBV28
CDR3aa: ASRQPTVQGTGELF

j_gene: TRBJ1-6
v_gene: TRBV7-9
CDR3aa: ASSLAQGGSPLH

j_gene: TRBJ2-2
v_gene: TRBV4-1
CDR3aa: ASSPGGGGELF

j_gene: TRBJ2-7
v_gene: TRBV6-5
CDR3aa: ASSKGAYEQY

j_gene: TRBJ1-2
v_gene: TRBV28
CDR3aa: ATTLRGAPNYGYT

j_gene: TRBJ2-7
v_gene: TRBV5-1
CDR3aa: ASSVDIGYEQY

j_gene: TRBJ2-1
v_gene: TRBV2
CDR3aa: ASSPSSWTSRGNEQF

j_gene: TRBJ2-1
v_gene: TRBV9
CDR3aa: ASSAKITGETYTYNEQF

j_gene: TRBJ1-2
v_gene: TRBV28
CDR3aa: ASNAGQGSYGYT

j_gene: TRBJ1-2
v_gene: TRBV27
CDR3aa: ASSPFTGGIYGYT

j_gene: TRBJ1-2
v_gene: TRBV28
CDR3aa: ASSLAGHGYT

j_gene: TRBJ1-5
v_gene: TRBV28
CDR3aa: ASIELGSINQPQH

j_gene: TRBJ1-1
v_gene: TRBV5-1
CDR3aa: ASIPEVGGATEAF

j_gene: TRBJ1-5
v_gene: TRBV9
CDR3aa: ASSVDMIQPQH

j_gene: TRBJ2-2
v_gene: TRBV19
CDR3aa: ASSMGVTGELF

j_gene: TRBJ2-3
v_gene: TRBV9
CDR3aa: ASSVDAGALRDTQY

j_gene: TRBJ2-7
v_gene: TRBV10-3
CDR3aa: AIRGSKYEQY

j_gene: TRBJ2-1
v_gene: TRBV7-9
CDR3aa: ASSRKHAF

j_gene: TRBJ1-5
v_gene: TRBV24-1
CDR3aa: ATSDSTTGSFQPQH

j_gene: TRBJ1-6
v_gene: TRBV11-3
CDR3aa: ASSLIWQVSASWHSPLH

j_gene: TRBJ1-1
v_gene: TRBV7-9
CDR3aa: ASSRQGEAF

j_gene: TRBJ1-2
v_gene: TRBV2
CDR3aa: ASSLPGQRVVGYT

j_gene: TRBJ1-2
v_gene: TRBV30
CDR3aa: AWSAGEGWDYGYT

j_gene: TRBJ1-5
v_gene: TRBV25-1
CDR3aa: ASSEFGSHQPQH

j_gene: TRBJ1-2
v_gene: TRBV28
CDR3aa: ASSPGKGDGYT

j_gene: TRBJ2-2
v_gene: TRBV30
CDR3aa: AWSREDRDYTGELF

j_gene: TRBJ2-3
v_gene: TRBV28
CDR3aa: ASSPPGLAGGRADTQY

j_gene: TRBJ2-3
v_gene: TRBV7-2
CDR3aa: ASSSTGDTQY

j_gene: TRBJ1-2
v_gene: TRBV28
CDR3aa: ASSLIPGQGSGYT

j_gene: TRBJ1-2
v_gene: TRBV5-6
CDR3aa: ASSRDRDYGYT

j_gene: TRBJ2-1
v_gene: TRBV5-1
CDR3aa: ASSSLAAPSSYNEQF

j_gene: TRBJ1-6
v_gene: TRBV28
CDR3aa: ASTPSGRFENLH

j_gene: TRBJ1-6
v_gene: TRBV30
CDR3aa: AWSTSGDSPLH

j_gene: TRBJ2-1
v_gene: TRBV25-1
CDR3aa: ASSDMTGGASNEQF